A selection of T cell receptor beta chains follows, all from one sample in a study of blood T cells in healthy people across ages. One entry per CDR3 protein, called by TCRdb with MiXCR from the 5' RACE reads. The repertoire holds roughly 1.9 million distinct CDR3 sequences, with around 40% as singletons. Material for sequencing was blood. All receptors derive from a human donor in good health. Both conserved end residues are part of each CDR3. D genes are given only for firm matches. Clone size appears in some rows only: once, few, many, or a class for an expanded clone.

clone_size,v_call,d_call,j_call,cdr3_aa,cdr3_nt
NA,TRBV9,TRBD2,TRBJ2-3,CASSDSGGRDTQYF,TGTGCCAGCAGCGACAGCGGGGGGCGAGATACGCAGTATTTT
once,TRBV9,NA,TRBJ2-2,CASSVGSHSGELFF,TGTGCCAGCAGCGTAGGATCCCACTCCGGGGAGCTGTTTTTT
NA,TRBV7-2,NA,TRBJ2-1,CASWRRGGSYNEQFF,TGTGCCAGCTGGAGGAGGGGGGGCTCCTACAATGAGCAGTTCTTC
NA,TRBV6-2/TRBV6-3,TRBD1,TRBJ1-2,CASRPTGQAYGYTF,TGTGCCAGCAGACCCACGGGACAGGCATATGGCTACACCTTC
few,TRBV29-1,NA,TRBJ2-5,CSVGGARIQETQYF,TGCAGCGTTGGTGGGGCAAGAATACAAGAGACCCAGTACTTC
few,TRBV12-3/TRBV12-4,NA,TRBJ2-7,CASRSGVGWEQYF,TGTGCCAGCAGATCCGGGGTCGGATGGGAGCAGTACTTC
NA,TRBV12-3/TRBV12-4,NA,TRBJ2-5,CASTQTGLRETQYF,TGTGCCAGCACCCAAACAGGGTTGAGGGAGACCCAGTACTTC
NA,TRBV12-3/TRBV12-4,NA,TRBJ2-5,CASSSPPGRQTQYF,TGTGCCAGCAGCTCCCCCCCGGGGCGGCAGACCCAGTACTTC
NA,TRBV7-3,TRBD1,TRBJ2-3,CASSSGGNADTQYF,TGTGCCAGCAGCTCAGGGGGCAACGCAGATACGCAGTATTTT
NA,TRBV7-9,TRBD2,TRBJ2-1,CASRPGTSGGTYNEQFF,TGTGCCAGCAGACCAGGGACTAGCGGGGGTACCTACAATGAGCAGTTCTTC
NA,TRBV27,TRBD1,TRBJ1-1,CASSPSPGQEAFF,TGTGCCAGCAGCCCCTCCCCGGGACAGGAAGCTTTCTTT
few,TRBV7-2,NA,TRBJ2-5,CASSLEGRRWTQYF,TGTGCCAGCAGCTTAGAAGGTCGGCGATGGACCCAGTACTTC
NA,TRBV29-1,NA,TRBJ2-3,CSVCLGRATDTQYF,TGCAGCGTCTGCCTGGGCAGAGCCACAGATACGCAGTATTTT
few,TRBV12-3/TRBV12-4,NA,TRBJ1-1,CASSYRAQTEAFF,TGTGCCAGCAGTTACAGGGCGCAAACTGAAGCTTTCTTT
NA,TRBV14,NA,TRBJ1-1,CASSPLNSEAFF,TGTGCCAGCAGCCCATTGAACAGTGAAGCTTTCTTT
once,TRBV6-2/TRBV6-3,NA,TRBJ2-7,CASSTGTLGYEQYF,TGTGCCAGCAGTACCGGGACGTTGGGCTACGAGCAGTACTTC